This T cell receptor beta chain was captured by sequencing in a study of T cells after yellow fever vaccination. Whole-study context: Those fractions that held only low numbers of cells were prepared using the SMART-Seq v4 Ultra Low Input RNA kit. Study results and caveats: Most primary-vaccination clones reappeared after the booster (approximately 95% CD4, approximately 88% CD8). Contamination by abundant bulk-population clonotypes could be present in FACS-sorted repertoires.

Germline V lookup: CDR1 SGHAT, CDR2 FQNNGV. The V and J ends lost 2 bases and 3 bases, in that order; junction bases with no gene match: 11. The CDR3 spans 19 residues. TCRdb re-analysed the 5' RACE reads in MiXCR, keeping a single row per CDR3 protein. The sample comprises around 500,000 distinct CDR3 sequences, around a fifth of which are singletons, and roughly a sixth rests with the top ten. A note on this clonotype: The antigen is not known.

The sequence was collected from a man between 18 and 29 years old who received the YFV17D yellow fever vaccine. The material was PBMCs, obtained approximately 22 days after the first yellow fever vaccination. The J gene is TRBJ2-3, the V gene TRBV11-2, with 13 positions matching TRBD2. The CDR3 coding sequence is TGTGCCAGCAGCTTAAGCCCTCCGACTAGCGGGGGGAGGACAGATACGCAGTATTTT. This gives the protein CASSLSPPTSGGRTDTQYF.